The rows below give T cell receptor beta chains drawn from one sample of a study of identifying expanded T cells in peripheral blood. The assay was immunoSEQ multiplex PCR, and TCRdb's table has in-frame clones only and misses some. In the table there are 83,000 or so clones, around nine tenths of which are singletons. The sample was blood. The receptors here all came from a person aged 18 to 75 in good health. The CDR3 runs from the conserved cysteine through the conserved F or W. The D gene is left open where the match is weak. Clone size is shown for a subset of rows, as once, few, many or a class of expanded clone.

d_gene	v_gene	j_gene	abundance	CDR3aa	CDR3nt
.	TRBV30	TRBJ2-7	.	CAWSVGTSAHEQYF	TGTGCCTGGAGTGTGGGGACATCAGCACACGAGCAGTACTTC
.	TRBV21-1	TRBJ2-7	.	CARGKSTYEQYF	TGTGCCAGGGGAAAAAGTACCTACGAGCAGTACTTC
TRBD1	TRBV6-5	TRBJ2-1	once	CARRDRDANEQFF	TGTGCCAGACGGGACAGGGACGCCAATGAGCAGTTCTTC
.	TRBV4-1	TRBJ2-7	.	CASSQGIDYEQYF	TGCGCCAGCAGCCAAGGGATTGACTACGAGCAGTACTTC
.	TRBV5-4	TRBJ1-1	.	CASSQDMNTEAFF	TGTGCCAGCAGCCAAGACATGAACACTGAAGCTTTCTTT
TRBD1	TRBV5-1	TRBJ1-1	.	CASSRGTANTEAFF	TGCGCCAGCAGCCGCGGGACAGCGAACACTGAAGCTTTCTTT
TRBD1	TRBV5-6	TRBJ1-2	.	CASSWDSHGYTF	TGTGCCAGCAGCTGGGACAGCCATGGCTACACCTTC
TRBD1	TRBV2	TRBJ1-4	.	CASSAGQGNEKLFF	TGTGCCAGCAGTGCCGGACAGGGTAATGAAAAACTGTTTTTT
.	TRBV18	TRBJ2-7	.	CASSLGPGEQYEQYF	TGTGCCAGCTCACTCGGGCCAGGGGAACAATACGAGCAGTACTTC
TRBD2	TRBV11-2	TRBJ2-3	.	CASSLETSGNTDTQYF	TGTGCCAGCAGCTTAGAGACTAGCGGTAACACAGATACGCAGTATTTT
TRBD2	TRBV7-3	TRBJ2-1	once	CASSQTGLAESSGYEQFF	TGTGCCAGCAGCCAAACGGGACTAGCGGAATCGTCCGGATATGAGCAGTTCTTC
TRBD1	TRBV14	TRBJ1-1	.	CASSHLILTGGKNTEAFF	TGTGCCAGCAGCCATTTAATACTGACAGGGGGCAAGAACACTGAAGCTTTCTTT
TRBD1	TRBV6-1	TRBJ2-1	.	CASSAPDRGLEFF	TGTGCCAGCAGTGCTCCCGACAGGGGGCTGGAGTTCTTC
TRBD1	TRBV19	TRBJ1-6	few	CASRTGQVNSPLHF	TGTGCCAGTAGAACGGGACAGGTGAATTCACCCCTCCACTTT
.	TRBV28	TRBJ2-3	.	CASSPSGTLRTDTQYF	TGTGCCAGCAGTCCCTCCGGGACACTACGCACAGATACGCAGTATTTT
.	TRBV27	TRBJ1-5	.	CASRLGSNQPQHF	TGTGCCAGCAGGTTGGGTAGCAATCAGCCCCAGCATTTT
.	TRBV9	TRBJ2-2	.	CASSVATSSGTGELFF	TGTGCCAGCAGCGTAGCTACTAGCAGCGGCACCGGGGAGCTGTTTTTT
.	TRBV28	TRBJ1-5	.	CASSVTGLSNQPQHF	TGTGCCAGCAGTGTGACAGGACTAAGCAATCAGCCCCAGCATTTT
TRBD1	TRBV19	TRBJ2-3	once	CASGAQGADTQYF	TGTGCCAGTGGGGCCCAGGGGGCAGATACGCAGTATTTT
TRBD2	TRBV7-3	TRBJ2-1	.	CASSSKIGSGTNEQFF	TGTGCCAGCAGCTCAAAGATTGGTAGCGGGACTAATGAGCAGTTCTTC
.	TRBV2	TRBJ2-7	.	CASSERSDGAYEQYF	TGTGCCAGCAGTGAACGGTCCGACGGTGCCTACGAGCAGTACTTC
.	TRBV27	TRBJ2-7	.	CASKDAYEQYF	TGTGCCAGCAAGGACGCCTACGAGCAGTACTTC
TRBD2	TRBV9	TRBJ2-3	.	CASSVEASGMGTQYF	TGTGCCAGCAGCGTAGAGGCTAGCGGGATGGGTACGCAGTATTTT
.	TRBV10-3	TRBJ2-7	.	CAISESTVEVYEQYF	TGTGCCATCAGTGAGTCCACCGTTGAAGTGTACGAGCAGTACTTC
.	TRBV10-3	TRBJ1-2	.	CAISDRQELNYGYTF	TGTGCCATCAGCGACCGACAGGAGCTAAACTATGGCTACACCTTC
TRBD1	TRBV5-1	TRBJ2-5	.	CASLSGPGGQETQYF	TGCGCCAGCCTCTCGGGCCCAGGGGGACAAGAGACCCAGTACTTC
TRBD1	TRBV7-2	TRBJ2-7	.	CASRKGRDRGYEQYF	TGTGCCAGCAGAAAAGGCCGGGACAGGGGCTACGAGCAGTACTTC